These 32 T cell receptor beta chains came from one sample sequenced in a study of shared clonotypes between healthy human individuals (dated by TCRdb to 2019 to 2021). Library preparation was by the immunoSEQ multiplex PCR assay. TCRdb limited this immuneACCESS table to in-frame rearrangements with V and J called. A share of clones is missing; checked studies link under half to unresolved V genes, and the rest is unexplained. Within this sample are around 2.1 million clones, with roughly 91% of them counted one time only. The ten largest clonotypes hold 1.5% to 2% of the sample. For the CD8 naive samples, CD45RO-negative cells were positively selected for CCR7, yielding a CD45RA+CCR7+ population from which TemRA cells were excluded. Material: naive CD8+ T cells from PBMCs. This specimen's cell subset or site label, interpreted: CD45RA+CCR7+. The receptor set was obtained from a man younger than 30 in good health. Some clones in this sample may be carry-over from other donors' samples.

The chain joins TRBV29-1 to TRBJ1-2; D not resolved. This CDR3 region has 11 residues. Germline CDR1 and CDR2: SQVTM and ANQGSEA. The CDR3 DNA reads TGCAGTGGCCTCGAAGTTTATGGCTACACCTTC. This codes for CSGLEVYGYTF.

This sequence joins TRBV19 and TRBJ1-5; tentatively, D is TRBD1 (5 bases). V shed 3 bases and J shed 9 bases, with 21 bases lying between them. CDR3 length equals 16 residues. Germline CDR1 is LNHDA and CDR2 is SQIVND (reference sequence). The CDR3 DNA is TGTGCCAGTAGTATTCTGGGACTTGTGGCTGGTGGGCCCCAGCATTTT. Its protein product is CASSILGLVAGGPQHF.

V usage is TRBV27 and J usage is TRBJ1-4, with 10 bases aligning to TRBD1. This CDR3 contains 15 residues. The V and J ends lost 0 bases and 10 bases, in that order; junction bases with no gene match: 5. Per the germline V gene, CDR1 is MNHEY and CDR2 is SMNVEV (reference sequence). CDR3 sequence: CASSLSGTGAGKLFF. The CDR3 coding sequence is TGTGCCAGCAGTTTATCTGGGACAGGGGCGGGAAAACTGTTTTTT.

The chain carries TRBV13 and TRBJ2-5; 8 nucleotides match TRBD2. The CDR3 is 16 residues long. Germline CDR1 PRHDT, CDR2 FYEKMQ (reference sequence). Trimming at V came to 2 bases and at J to 2 bases, leaving 7 bases not matched to a gene. CDR3 nucleotides: TGTGCCAGCAGCTTAAAGTCTAGCGGGCATCAAGAGACCCAGTACTTC. Its translation: CASSLKSSGHQETQYF.

In regard to this clone: The same CDR3 arises from other DNA sequences in this sample as well. The chain employs TRBV7-2 and TRBJ2-2, with D possibly called TRBD1 or TRBD2 (5 bases each). Germline assignment: CDR1 SGHTA and CDR2 FQGNSA. The CDR3 totals 15 residues. V lost 4 bases and J lost 1, with 10 bases in between. The CDR3 reads CASSSRDGNTGELFF. The CDR3 bases are TGTGCCAGCAGCTCCCGGGACGGGAACACCGGGGAGCTGTTTTTT.

The chain couples TRBV7-2 to TRBJ1-3, with D tentatively TRBD1 (5 bases). This CDR3 contains 15 residues. V was cut by 5 bases and J by 4 bases, with 15 bases left in between. CDR1 SGHTA and CDR2 FQGNSA come from the germline V gene. CDR3: CASSPLRVAGNTIYF. CDR3 sequence (DNA): TGTGCCAGCAGCCCACTCAGGGTCGCCGGAAACACCATATATTTT.

This clone was counted a single time. The chain recombines TRBV19 with TRBJ2-1; D is perhaps TRBD2 (6 bases). The CDR3 length is 16 residues. In germline, CDR1 is LNHDA, CDR2 SQIVND (reference sequence). Trimming left V 4 bases short and J 6 bases short, with 19 bases between. CDR3 protein: CASSNGAGLFFNEQFF. In DNA, the CDR3 is TGTGCCAGTAGTAACGGCGCAGGACTATTTTTCAATGAGCAGTTCTTC.

The rearrangement uses TRBV15 and TRBJ2-7, with D perhaps matching TRBD1 (6 bases). CDR3 length equals 16 residues. Looked up from germline, CDR1 is LNHNV and CDR2 is YYDKDF (reference sequence). V was trimmed by 5 bases and J by 1 base, leaving 18 bases between them. This chain's CDR3 is CATSGSVHRDSYEQYF. In nucleotides, the CDR3 is TGTGCCACCAGCGGATCAGTACACAGGGATTCCTACGAGCAGTACTTC.

J is TRBJ1-1 and V is TRBV7-9; TRBD1 matches 10 bases. The CDR3 has 19 amino acids. Per germline, CDR1 SEHNR and CDR2 FQNEAQ (reference sequence). J gave up 1 base and V 2 bases, and 13 bases lay outside the gene matches. The CDR3 nucleotides are TGTGCCAGCAGCTTATGGGAGACAGGGGGCGCGGGTGAGAACACTGAAGCTTTCTTT. Translation: CASSLWETGGAGENTEAFF.

The chain is built from TRBV9 and TRBJ2-5; 8 bases align to TRBD2. The germline V gene has CDR1 SGDLS and CDR2 YYNGEE. This CDR3 is 16 amino acids long. The V segment lost 4 bases and the J segment 5 bases; nucleotides outside the gene matches: 13. The CDR3 here is CASSPSGSRLWETQYF. DNA for the CDR3: TGTGCCAGCAGCCCCAGCGGGAGTAGGCTTTGGGAGACCCAGTACTTC.

The CDR3 bases are TGTGCCAGCTCGTATTTGGATAGCAATCAGCCCCAGCATTTT. Amino acid sequence: CASSYLDSNQPQHF. The chain has TRBV10-3 and TRBJ1-5, with D unresolved. Germline values: CDR1 ENHRY, CDR2 SYGVKD. The CDR3 runs to 14 residues. V lost 10 bases and J 0 bases, leaving 13 bases between the germline ends.

This clone appeared once. The gene calls are TRBV7-6 and TRBJ2-7; D gene ambiguous. The length of the CDR3 is 16 residues. In germline, CDR1 is SGHVS, CDR2 FNYEAQ. V lost 1 base to trimming and J lost 0 bases, with 13 bases between them. For the CDR3, the DNA is TGTGCCAGCAGCTTAGTAAACAGCTCGTGCTCCTACGAGCAGTACTTC. Residues: CASSLVNSSCSYEQYF. Full variable domain (missing parts from reference TRBV7-6 and TRBJ2-7): GAGVSQSPRYKVTKRGQDVALRCDPISGHVSLYWYRQALGQGPEFLTYFNYEAQQDKSGLPNDRFSAERPEGSISTLTIQRTEQRDSAMYRCASSLVNSSCSYEQYFGPGTRLTVT.

This rearrangement joins TRBV15 to TRBJ2-3; no clear D gene. CDR3 length: 13 amino acids. Germline V gene lookup returns CDR1 LNHNV and CDR2 YYDKDF (reference sequence). The ends were cut back, 3 bases at V and 2 bases at J, with 6 bases in the middle. The CDR3 spells CATSSLITDTQYF. The CDR3 DNA follows: TGTGCCACCAGCAGTTTAATCACAGATACGCAGTATTTT. Based on the CDR3 plus reference TRBV15 and TRBJ2-3, the full variable domain is DAMVIQNPRYQVTQFGKPVTLSCSQTLNHNVMYWYQQKSSQAPKLLFHYYDKDFNNEADTPDNFQSRRPNTSFCFLDIRSPGLGDTAMYLCATSSLITDTQYFGPGTRLTVL.

The chain uses TRBV11-2 and TRBJ2-7; 7 bases are a match to TRBD1. This CDR3 has 15 amino acids. Germline trimming cut 0 bases from V and 3 bases from J; bases unmatched to any gene: 5. The germline V gene has CDR1 SGHAT and CDR2 FQNNGV. In DNA, the CDR3 is TGTGCCAGCAGCTTAGATCAGGGACAGTACTACGAGCAGTACTTC. It specifies CASSLDQGQYYEQYF.

As regards this clone: Other DNA sequences in this specimen translate into the identical CDR3. The chain combines TRBV9 with TRBJ2-7, with D maybe TRBD1 (6 bases). This CDR3 is 14 amino acids long. Germline V gives CDR1 SGDLS, CDR2 YYNGEE. Between the trimmed V and J ends, which lost 3 bases and 0 bases, there was a span of 10 bases. DNA of the CDR3: TGTGCCAGCAGCGCAGGACAGTTCTCCTACGAGCAGTACTTC. As protein: CASSAGQFSYEQYF. The full variable domain, in which reference TRBV9 and TRBJ2-7 provide the parts outside the CDR3, is DSGVTQTPKHLITATGQRVTLRCSPRSGDLSVYWYQQSLDQGLQFLIQYYNGEERAKGNILERFSAQQFPDLHSELNLSSLELGDSALYFCASSAGQFSYEQYFGPGTRLTVT.

The rearrangement links TRBV7-9 to TRBJ2-7, with TRBD2 matching over 9 bases. The CDR3 extends over 14 amino acids. Germline CDR1 SEHNR, CDR2 FQNEAQ (reference sequence). Trimming at V came to 3 bases and at J to 3 bases, leaving 3 bases not matched to a gene. As DNA, the CDR3 is TGTGCCAGCAGCTTGGATAGCGGGAGCTACGAGCAGTACTTC. As protein: CASSLDSGSYEQYF.

The V and J genes are TRBV29-1 and TRBJ2-7; 7 bases match TRBD1. The CDR3 totals 13 residues. V lost 5 bases and J lost 2; bases outside the gene matches: 6. CDR1 is SQVTM, CDR2 ANQGSEA, per germline. The DNA for the CDR3 is TGCAGCGTTCTTCGGGACAGAACCTACGAGCAGTACTTC. This gives the protein CSVLRDRTYEQYF.

About this clone itself: Other DNA sequences in the sample encode the same CDR3. The chain uses TRBV27 and TRBJ2-7; 10 positions match TRBD1. The CDR3 spans 15 residues. J gave up 2 bases and V 5 bases, and 6 bases lay outside the gene matches. Germline CDR1 and CDR2: MNHEY and SMNVEV (reference sequence). CDR3 coding DNA: TGTGCCAGCAGTCTAACCGGGACAGGGGCCTACGAGCAGTACTTC. It specifies CASSLTGTGAYEQYF.

This clone appeared a single time. The gene calls are TRBV27 and TRBJ1-5; no firm D call. V lost 6 bases and J 5 bases, leaving 17 bases between the germline ends. Germline assignment: CDR1 MNHEY and CDR2 SMNVEV (reference sequence). The length of the CDR3 is 15 residues. This CDR3 is CASSPGGGYDQPQHF. CDR3 in DNA: TGTGCCAGCAGCCCGGGTGGAGGGTACGATCAGCCCCAGCATTTT.

The chain uses TRBV28 and TRBJ1-5, with TRBD1 matching over 7 bases. The V gene end was trimmed by 6 bases and the J gene end by 6 bases; junction bases not matched to a gene: 8. The CDR3 has 14 amino acids. Germline V gene lookup returns CDR1 MDHEN and CDR2 SYDVKM. This CDR3 reads CASSPDRVTQPQHF. The CDR3 nucleotides are TGTGCCAGCAGCCCTGACAGGGTCACTCAGCCCCAGCATTTT.

This clone was seen just once. This CDR3 reads CASSPLRGMSGELFF. DNA for the CDR3: TGTGCCAGCAGCCCCTTAAGGGGGATGAGCGGGGAGCTGTTTTTT. The chain carries TRBV7-2 and TRBJ2-2; the D gene is possibly TRBD1 (6 bases). Germline loops: CDR1 SGHTA, CDR2 FQGNSA. CDR3 length: 15 residues. The V end was cut by 5 bases, the J end by 7 bases, with 17 bases between.

The V gene is TRBV7-9, the J gene TRBJ2-1, with 7 bases lining up with TRBD2. Per the germline V gene, CDR1 is SEHNR and CDR2 is FQNEAQ (reference sequence). J was trimmed by 10 bases and V by 5 bases; bases with no gene match: 2. This CDR3 comprises 11 residues. The DNA of the CDR3 is TGTGCCAGCAGCCGGGGGGAGGAGCAGTTCTTC. This sequence encodes CASSRGEEQFF.

The chain joins TRBV7-8 to TRBJ2-5, with 8 bases aligning to TRBD2. CDR1 SGHVS and CDR2 FQNEAQ come from the germline V gene. V lost 4 bases, J lost 7 bases, and 14 bases stayed unmatched. The CDR3 has 16 amino acids. CDR3 in amino acids: CASSWQFSGNIGTQYF. As DNA, the CDR3 is TGTGCCAGCAGCTGGCAATTTAGCGGGAACATTGGGACCCAGTACTTC.

In this sample, this clone turned up once. The V and J genes are TRBV21-1 and TRBJ2-2; no check of the table's D call, TRBD2, against the DNA was made. TRBV21-1 is recorded as a pseudogene. This CDR3 region has 16 residues. The CDR3 DNA is TGTGCCAGCAGCAAAGTTGAGAAAGCGAACACCGGGGAGCTGTTTTTT. Its protein product is CASSKVEKANTGELFF.

The gene calls are TRBV6-6 and TRBJ2-7, with D uncertain. Trimming left V 2 bases short and J 4 bases short, with 15 bases between. This CDR3 contains 15 residues. Per germline, CDR1 MNHNY and CDR2 SVGAGI (reference sequence). The CDR3 DNA reads TGTGCCAGCAGTTACCCGTCCCACTTTTCTTACGAGCAGTACTTC. Protein product: CASSYPSHFSYEQYF.

On this clone itself: In the same sample, other DNA sequences code for this CDR3. The CDR3, as DNA: TGTGCCAGCAGTGAACAGGGGACTGAAGCTTTCTTT. This gives the protein CASSEQGTEAFF. The J gene is TRBJ1-1, the V gene TRBV25-1; TRBD1 might be the D (6 bases). The V gene lost 2 bases and the J gene lost 5 bases, with 6 bases spanning the gap. The CDR3 spans 12 residues. Germline V gives CDR1 MGHDK, CDR2 SYGVNS.

The chain combines TRBV15 with TRBJ2-7, with 7 bases matching TRBD1. Losses at the gene ends were 9 bases for V and 3 bases for J; bases not matched to a gene: 8. The CDR3 runs 13 residues. In germline, CDR1 is LNHNV, CDR2 YYDKDF (reference sequence). The CDR3 DNA reads as TGTGCCACAGCAGACAGGGCAAACTACGAGCAGTACTTC. It yields the protein CATADRANYEQYF.

CDR3 region: CASRGGGEAQPQHF. The CDR3 DNA reads TGTGCCAGCAGAGGAGGGGGAGAAGCTCAGCCCCAGCATTTT. This chain uses TRBV6-5 with TRBJ1-5; D possibly corresponds to TRBD1 (6 bases). The length of the CDR3 is 14 residues. Trimming shortened V by 6 bases and J by 6 bases, and 15 bases separated the two germline ends. The germline gives CDR1 MNHEY, CDR2 SVGAGI.

This clone was counted once. The rearrangement joins TRBV6-5 to TRBJ2-1, with a possible D match to TRBD1 (6 bases). V was trimmed by 8 bases and J by 7 bases, leaving 15 bases between them. The germline V gene encodes CDR1 MNHEY and CDR2 SVGAGI. The CDR3 totals 13 residues. CDR3 DNA: TGTGCCAGCGGCCTGGGGGCGAGGAATGAGCAGTTCTTC. Amino acids: CASGLGARNEQFF.

Turning to this clone: This sample also contains other DNA sequences that code for the same CDR3. The J gene is TRBJ2-7, the V gene TRBV11-2; D might be TRBD2 (6 bases). The CDR3 length is 12 residues. Germline V gene sequence: CDR1 SGHAT, CDR2 FQNNGV. V was trimmed by 5 bases and J by 3 bases, leaving 8 bases between them. The CDR3: CASSLGLYEQYF. For the CDR3, the DNA is TGTGCCAGCAGCCTGGGACTCTACGAGCAGTACTTC.

The table lists this clone with a few counts. The V and J genes are TRBV27 and TRBJ1-3, with D hard to call. CDR3 size: 15 residues. Germline V CDR1 and CDR2: MNHEY, SMNVEV (reference sequence). With 7 bases removed from V and 4 bases from J, the gap between germline ends came to 17 bases. The CDR3, as DNA: TGTGCCAGCACTCAAAACGCAGGTACAGGAAACACCATATATTTT. It encodes CASTQNAGTGNTIYF.

This clone showed up just a few times. The V and J genes are TRBV11-2 and TRBJ2-7; tentatively, D is TRBD1 (5 bases). Per germline, CDR1 SGHAT and CDR2 FQNNGV. Trimming stripped 1 base from V and 2 bases from J, with 6 bases between. The CDR3 is 13 amino acids. The chain's CDR3 is CASSLATAYEQYF. The CDR3 region has the DNA TGTGCCAGCAGCTTAGCGACAGCCTACGAGCAGTACTTC.